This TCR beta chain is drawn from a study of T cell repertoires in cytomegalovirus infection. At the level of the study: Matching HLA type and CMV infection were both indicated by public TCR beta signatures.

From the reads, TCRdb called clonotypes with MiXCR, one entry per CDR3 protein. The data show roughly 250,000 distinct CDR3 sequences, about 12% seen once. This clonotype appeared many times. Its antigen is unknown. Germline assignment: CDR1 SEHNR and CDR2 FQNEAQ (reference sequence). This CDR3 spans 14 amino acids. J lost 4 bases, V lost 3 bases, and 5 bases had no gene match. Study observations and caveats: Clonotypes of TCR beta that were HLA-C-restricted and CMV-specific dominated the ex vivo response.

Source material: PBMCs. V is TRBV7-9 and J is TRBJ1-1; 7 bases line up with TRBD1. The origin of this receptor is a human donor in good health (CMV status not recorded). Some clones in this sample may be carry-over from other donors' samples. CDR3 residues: CASSLATGVTEAFF. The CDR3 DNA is TGTGCCAGCAGCTTGGCCACAGGGGTCACTGAAGCTTTCTTT.